Below, 22 T cell receptor beta chains from the same sample are listed, as sequenced in a study of shared clonotypes between healthy human individuals. The assay was immunoSEQ multiplex PCR, and TCRdb's table has in-frame clones only and misses some. The table lists 2.5 million or so clones, around nine tenths of them singletons. Sequencing input: naive CD4+ T cells sorted from blood. The subset was: CD45RA+ positively selected. The receptors come from a young man in good health.

The rearrangement joins TRBV6-5 to TRBJ1-2; possibly TRBD1 for D (6 bases). Germline V gives CDR1 MNHEY, CDR2 SVGAGI. The CDR3 spans 13 residues. V was cut by 6 bases and J by 3 bases, with 11 bases left in between. CDR3 DNA: TGTGCCAGCAGGCGCGACAGGCACTATGGCTACACCTTC. This codes for CASRRDRHYGYTF.

The chain has TRBV6-1 and TRBJ1-1; the D gene is possibly TRBD1 (5 bases). V lost 2 bases and J 1 base, leaving 8 bases between the germline ends. The V gene's germline CDR1 is MNHNS and CDR2 SASEGT. The CDR3 contains 14 residues. CDR3 protein: CASSEWGGNTEAFF. The CDR3 DNA sequence: TGTGCCAGCAGTGAATGGGGGGGGAACACTGAAGCTTTCTTT.

The chain combines TRBV5-8 with TRBJ1-5; 8 bases are shared with TRBD1. From germline, CDR1 is SGHTS and CDR2 YDEGEE. J gave up 7 bases and V 4 bases, and 13 bases lay outside the gene matches. The CDR3 loop spans 16 amino acids. CDR3 sequence reads: CASSETWRTGRQPQHF. Here the CDR3 DNA reads TGTGCCAGCAGCGAAACCTGGAGGACAGGGAGGCAGCCCCAGCATTTT.

The chain employs TRBV5-1 and TRBJ1-1; the D is unclear. The CDR3 has 13 amino acids. Germline V gene sequence: CDR1 SGHRS, CDR2 YFSETQ. Between the trimmed V and J ends, which lost 6 bases and 0 bases, there was a span of 9 bases. In nucleotides, the CDR3 is TGCGCCAGCAAGGTCGAAATGAACACTGAAGCTTTCTTT. Its protein product is CASKVEMNTEAFF.

This sequence joins TRBV6-1 and TRBJ2-2, with 7 bases aligning to TRBD1. The CDR3 extends over 17 amino acids. V lost 4 bases, J lost 1 base, and 9 bases stayed unmatched. Germline loops: CDR1 MNHNS, CDR2 SASEGT. The CDR3 spells CASSGQPGQMNTGELFF. CDR3 sequence (DNA): TGTGCCAGCAGTGGACAACCGGGACAGATGAACACCGGGGAGCTGTTTTTT.

This chain links TRBV11-2 with TRBJ2-1; no clear D gene. Per the germline V gene, CDR1 is SGHAT and CDR2 is FQNNGV. There are 13 residues in the CDR3. V lost 2 bases to trimming and J lost 7 bases, with 9 bases between them. DNA for the CDR3: TGTGCCAGCAGCTTACTATGGCGGAATGAGCAGTTCTTC. Its protein product is CASSLLWRNEQFF.

The rearrangement joins TRBV2 to TRBJ2-6; tentatively, D is TRBD2 (5 bases). CDR1 SNHLY and CDR2 FYNNEI come from the germline V gene. Trimming took off 4 bases at V and 0 bases at J, with 13 bases between the two ends. This CDR3 spans 17 amino acids. The CDR3 coding sequence is TGTGCCAGCAGTGGAGGGCAGGCGGGCTCTGGGGCCAACGTCCTGACTTTC. Protein product: CASSGGQAGSGANVLTF.

The chain uses TRBV28 and TRBJ2-2, with 11 bases identical to TRBD2. Germline V gives CDR1 MDHEN, CDR2 SYDVKM. This CDR3 contains 15 residues. V shed 10 bases and J 6 bases; nucleotides not matched to a gene: 10. The CDR3 nucleotides are TGTGCCACCCTAGCGGGGGGCCATGCTGCCGGGGAGCTGTTTTTT. Translating gives CATLAGGHAAGELFF. Full variable domain (outside the CDR3, taken from reference TRBV28 and TRBJ2-2): DVKVTQSSRYLVKRTGEKVFLECVQDMDHENMFWYRQDPGLGLRLIYFSYDVKMKEKGDIPEGYSVSREKKERFSLILESASTNQTSMYLCATLAGGHAAGELFFGEGSRLTVL.

The chain joins TRBV5-1 to TRBJ1-2; TRBD1 agrees at 9 bases. The CDR3 is 15 amino acids. J gave up 0 bases and V 4 bases, and 4 bases lay outside the gene matches. Germline V gives CDR1 SGHRS, CDR2 YFSETQ. The CDR3 coding sequence is TGCGCCAGCAGCGGGGGACAGGGAGCTAACTATGGCTACACCTTC. Translating gives CASSGGQGANYGYTF.

The chain employs TRBV4-1 and TRBJ2-7, with 9 bases fitting TRBD1. V dropped 2 bases and J dropped 3; count of bases not matched to a gene: 8. The germline gives CDR1 MGHRA, CDR2 YSYEKL. CDR3 length: 16 residues. The CDR3 sequence: CASSQLTRDRDYEQYF. The CDR3 nucleotides read TGCGCCAGCAGCCAACTCACCCGGGACAGGGACTACGAGCAGTACTTC.

Concerning this clone itself: The sample carries other DNA sequences with the same CDR3. The chain couples TRBV2 to TRBJ2-7, with D uncertain. Germline-derived CDR1 and CDR2 are SNHLY and FYNNEI. This CDR3 region has 11 residues. Trimming took off 3 bases at V and 2 bases at J, with 2 bases between the two ends. CDR3 DNA sequence: TGTGCCAGCAGTGAGCCCTACGAGCAGTACTTC. Translation gives CASSEPYEQYF.

The chain is built from TRBV5-1 and TRBJ2-2; TRBD1 aligns across 9 bases. Losses at the gene ends were 3 bases for V and 6 bases for J; bases not matched to a gene: 9. The CDR3 spans 16 residues. In germline, CDR1 is SGHRS, CDR2 YFSETQ. This CDR3 is CASSSGTGIIPGELFF. The CDR3 nucleotides read TGCGCCAGCAGCTCCGGGACAGGGATAATTCCCGGGGAGCTGTTTTTT.

The chain employs TRBV9 and TRBJ2-7; 8 bases are a match to TRBD2. CDR3 length equals 15 residues. Germline V gene data show CDR1 as SGDLS and CDR2 as YYNGEE. V lost 4 bases to trimming and J lost 1 base; unmatched junction nucleotides: 7. Here the CDR3 DNA reads TGTGCCAGCAGCCCGGGGGGGGCGGATTCCTACGAGCAGTACTTC. Encoded protein: CASSPGGADSYEQYF.

With regard to this clone: The sample has other DNA sequences that encode this CDR3 too. The genes are TRBV20-1 and TRBJ2-5; no clear D gene. CDR1 is DFQATT, CDR2 SNEGSKA, per germline (reference sequence). Trimming pared 1 base from V and 5 bases from J, leaving 5 bases between. CDR3 size: 11 residues. CDR3 region: CSARAGETQYF. DNA of the CDR3: TGCAGTGCTAGAGCTGGGGAGACCCAGTACTTC.

This clone occurred once. This chain joins TRBV11-3 and TRBJ2-1; 7 bases are a match to TRBD2. V trimming: 3 bases; J trimming: 4 bases; junction bases outside the gene matches: 12. CDR1 is SGHNT and CDR2 is YENEEA in the germline V gene. The CDR3 is 17 residues long. The CDR3 DNA sequence: TGTGCCAGCAGCTTGTCCCTAACCGGGACTATGTACAATGAGCAGTTCTTC. It is translated as CASSLSLTGTMYNEQFF.

The rearrangement links TRBV19 to TRBJ2-2; the D is unclear. The CDR3 length is 14 residues. With 6 bases removed from V and 0 bases from J, the gap between germline ends came to 8 bases. Germline-derived CDR1 and CDR2 are LNHDA and SQIVND (reference sequence). CDR3 protein: CASRGSPNTGELFF. The DNA for the CDR3 is TGTGCCAGTAGGGGTAGCCCGAACACCGGGGAGCTGTTTTTT.

CDR3 loop: CASSLPPTGKEQYF. CDR3 coding DNA: TGTGCCAGCAGCTTACCCCCGACAGGGAAAGAGCAGTACTTC. The chain joins TRBV11-1 to TRBJ2-7; 7 bases match TRBD1. The germline V gene has CDR1 SGHAT and CDR2 FQDESV (reference sequence). CDR3 length: 14 amino acids. The V segment lost 2 bases and the J segment 7 bases; nucleotides outside the gene matches: 8.

The CDR3 protein is CAITEAGTDTQYF. DNA of the CDR3: TGTGCCATCACGGAGGCGGGCACAGATACGCAGTATTTT. V gene TRBV10-3 combines with J gene TRBJ2-3; D might be TRBD2 (5 bases). V gave up 7 bases and J gave up 1 base, with 9 bases separating them. The CDR3 consists of 13 residues. The V gene's germline CDR1 is ENHRY and CDR2 SYGVKD.

The V and J genes are TRBV5-4 and TRBJ2-5; no definite D call. V was trimmed by 0 bases and J by 5 bases, leaving 17 bases between them. The germline gives CDR1 SGHNT, CDR2 YYREEE (reference sequence). The CDR3 totals 16 residues. CDR3 sequence reads: CASSLDGSQHGETQYF. CDR3 nucleotides: TGTGCCAGCAGCTTGGATGGTAGTCAGCATGGGGAGACCCAGTACTTC.

V gene TRBV2 combines with J gene TRBJ2-1, with 14 bases fitting TRBD2. The CDR3 length is 14 residues. CDR1 SNHLY and CDR2 FYNNEI come from the germline V gene. Trimming removed 6 bases from V and 10 bases from J; junction bases left unmatched: 5. For the CDR3, the DNA is TGTGCCAGCAGGCGGACTAGCGGGGGGCTCGAGCAGTTCTTC. Its translation is CASRRTSGGLEQFF.

The genes are TRBV5-4 and TRBJ1-4, with D possibly being TRBD1 (6 bases). Looked up from germline, CDR1 is SGHNT and CDR2 is YYREEE (reference sequence). CDR3 length: 15 residues. Trimming took off 4 bases at V and 0 bases at J, with 10 bases between the two ends. The CDR3 DNA follows: TGTGCCAGCAGCCCTGCAGGGGCAACTAATGAAAAACTGTTTTTT. It yields the protein CASSPAGATNEKLFF.

The chain uses TRBV29-1 and TRBJ1-1; TRBD1 agrees at 7 bases. Germline V gene data show CDR1 as SQVTM and CDR2 as ANQGSEA. There are 13 residues in the CDR3. V gave up 5 bases and J gave up 0 bases; unmatched junction bases: 3. CDR3 protein: CSVSQGLNTEAFF. The CDR3 nucleotides read TGCAGCGTTTCACAGGGGTTGAACACTGAAGCTTTCTTT.